This is a list of T cell receptor beta chains from one sample in a study of OX40 agonist ivuxolimab in advanced cancers. Produced via immunoSEQ multiplex PCR; TCRdb's table is partial and in-frame only. The sample has some 14,000 clones; about 87% are singletons. Sequenced here: CD4+ or CD8+ T cells sorted from blood, sampled in a trial of the OX40 agonist ivuxolimab. Every receptor here comes from an adult with an advanced solid tumor such as melanoma, head and neck, liver or kidney cancer. The CDR3 runs from the conserved cysteine through the conserved F or W. The order of the fields is V gene, J gene, clone size, CDR3 length, D gene, CDR3 protein, CDR3 DNA. D genes are given only for firm matches. Some rows mark clone size as missing; the rest say once, few, many or name a class of expanded clone.

v_gene: TRBV4-1; j_gene: TRBJ1-1; abundance: -; len: 14; d_gene: -; CDR3aa: CASSQAGVGTEAFF; CDR3nt: TGCGCCAGCAGCCAAGCGGGGGTAGGGACTGAAGCTTTCTTT
v_gene: TRBV7-9; j_gene: TRBJ1-2; abundance: few; len: 11; d_gene: -; CDR3aa: CASSLGPGYTF; CDR3nt: TGTGCCAGCAGCCTAGGGCCCGGCTACACCTTC
v_gene: TRBV7-6; j_gene: TRBJ2-5; abundance: -; len: 13; d_gene: -; CDR3aa: CASSLGDQETQYF; CDR3nt: TGTGCCAGCAGCTTAGGGGACCAAGAGACCCAGTACTTC
v_gene: TRBV14; j_gene: TRBJ2-2; abundance: -; len: 15; d_gene: -; CDR3aa: CASSNRDLNTGELFF; CDR3nt: TGTGCCAGCAGCAACCGGGACCTGAACACCGGGGAGCTGTTTTTT
v_gene: TRBV27; j_gene: TRBJ2-1; abundance: -; len: 12; d_gene: TRBD2; CDR3aa: CASSFNMGGEFF; CDR3nt: TGTGCCAGCAGTTTTAACATGGGGGGGGAGTTCTTC
v_gene: TRBV5-1; j_gene: TRBJ2-5; abundance: -; len: 14; d_gene: TRBD2; CDR3aa: CASSSRGGLETQYF; CDR3nt: TGCGCCAGCAGCTCCCGGGGGGGCCTCGAGACCCAGTACTTC
v_gene: TRBV12-5; j_gene: TRBJ2-1; abundance: few; len: 11; d_gene: TRBD2; CDR3aa: CASGSGTTEFF; CDR3nt: TGTGCTAGTGGGTCCGGGACTACAGAGTTCTTC
v_gene: TRBV13; j_gene: TRBJ1-1; abundance: -; len: 16; d_gene: -; CDR3aa: CASSFNPRIRGTEAFF; CDR3nt: TGTGCCAGCAGTTTCAACCCCAGAATCAGGGGAACTGAAGCTTTCTTT
v_gene: TRBV7-2; j_gene: TRBJ2-7; abundance: once; len: 15; d_gene: TRBD1; CDR3aa: CASSTPTGGKNEQYF; CDR3nt: TGTGCCAGCAGCACCCCGACAGGGGGCAAGAACGAGCAGTACTTC
v_gene: TRBV19; j_gene: TRBJ1-1; abundance: -; len: 13; d_gene: -; CDR3aa: CASHQGWGTEAFF; CDR3nt: TGTGCCAGCCACCAGGGGTGGGGCACTGAAGCTTTCTTT
v_gene: TRBV5-4; j_gene: TRBJ2-7; abundance: -; len: 14; d_gene: -; CDR3aa: CASSQLGTLGEQYF; CDR3nt: TGTGCCAGCAGCCAACTGGGGACCCTCGGCGAGCAGTACTTC
v_gene: TRBV19; j_gene: TRBJ1-5; abundance: medium-sized; len: 16; d_gene: -; CDR3aa: CASSTSQGISNQPQHF; CDR3nt: TGTGCCAGTAGCACTTCCCAGGGGATAAGCAATCAGCCCCAGCATTTT
v_gene: TRBV18; j_gene: TRBJ2-7; abundance: -; len: 14; d_gene: -; CDR3aa: CASSTMTENTKQYF; CDR3nt: TGTGCCAGCTCAACTATGACAGAAAATACGAAGCAGTACTTC
v_gene: TRBV9; j_gene: TRBJ2-5; abundance: -; len: 15; d_gene: -; CDR3aa: CASCPQGISWETQYF; CDR3nt: TGTGCCAGCTGCCCCCAGGGGATTTCGTGGGAGACCCAGTACTTC
v_gene: TRBV15; j_gene: TRBJ2-7; abundance: -; len: 16; d_gene: -; CDR3aa: CATSPRGAGGSHEQYF; CDR3nt: TGTGCCACCAGCCCTAGGGGGGCAGGGGGGTCCCACGAGCAGTACTTC
v_gene: TRBV9; j_gene: TRBJ2-3; abundance: -; len: 16; d_gene: TRBD1; CDR3aa: CASSVAGTGGTDTQYF; CDR3nt: TGTGCCAGCAGCGTAGCCGGGACAGGGGGCACAGATACGCAGTATTTT
v_gene: TRBV27; j_gene: TRBJ2-3; abundance: -; len: 15; d_gene: TRBD2; CDR3aa: CASSPLAGGVNTQYF; CDR3nt: TGTGCCAGCAGTCCACTAGCGGGGGGTGTAAATACGCAGTATTTT
v_gene: TRBV18; j_gene: TRBJ1-2; abundance: -; len: 14; d_gene: -; CDR3aa: CASSSDSSNYGYTF; CDR3nt: TGTGCCAGCTCATCTGACAGTTCTAACTATGGCTACACCTTC
v_gene: TRBV19; j_gene: TRBJ1-5; abundance: once; len: 16; d_gene: TRBD1; CDR3aa: CASGRGQSYSNQPQHF; CDR3nt: TGTGCCAGTGGGAGGGGACAGTCCTATAGCAATCAGCCCCAGCATTTT
v_gene: TRBV9; j_gene: TRBJ1-5; abundance: once; len: 17; d_gene: -; CDR3aa: CASSPGETTYSNQPQHF; CDR3nt: TGTGCCAGCAGCCCCGGGGAGACAACTTATAGCAATCAGCCCCAGCATTTT
v_gene: TRBV2; j_gene: TRBJ1-1; abundance: once; len: 16; d_gene: -; CDR3aa: CASSRDRSATYTEAFF; CDR3nt: TGTGCCAGCAGTCGGGACCGCTCCGCCACTTACACTGAAGCTTTCTTT
v_gene: TRBV2; j_gene: TRBJ1-2; abundance: -; len: 14; d_gene: -; CDR3aa: CASKGQTANYGYTF; CDR3nt: TGTGCCAGCAAAGGACAGACAGCTAACTATGGCTACACCTTC
v_gene: TRBV6-5; j_gene: TRBJ1-2; abundance: once; len: 16; d_gene: TRBD1; CDR3aa: CASSYSAGQGNYGYTF; CDR3nt: TGTGCCAGCAGTTACTCGGCGGGACAGGGAAACTATGGCTACACCTTC
v_gene: TRBV7-8; j_gene: TRBJ2-5; abundance: -; len: 17; d_gene: TRBD2; CDR3aa: CASSSLGRSGGGETQYF; CDR3nt: TGTGCCAGCAGCTCACTAGGAAGGAGCGGGGGGGGTGAGACCCAGTACTTC
v_gene: TRBV6-1; j_gene: TRBJ2-7; abundance: -; len: 14; d_gene: -; CDR3aa: CASSEGGVRNEQYF; CDR3nt: TGTGCCAGCAGTGAAGGCGGGGTACGCAACGAGCAGTACTTC
v_gene: TRBV2; j_gene: TRBJ2-7; abundance: -; len: 13; d_gene: TRBD2; CDR3aa: CASSEGLERGKYF; CDR3nt: TGTGCCAGCAGTGAAGGACTGGAGCGGGGGAAGTACTTC
v_gene: TRBV4-2; j_gene: TRBJ2-1; abundance: once; len: 12; d_gene: -; CDR3aa: CASSRTADEQFF; CDR3nt: TGTGCCAGCAGCCGTACAGCGGATGAGCAGTTCTTC
v_gene: TRBV29-1; j_gene: TRBJ1-2; abundance: few; len: 12; d_gene: -; CDR3aa: CSVDRGEGGYTF; CDR3nt: TGCAGCGTTGATCGGGGGGAGGGCGGCTACACCTTC
v_gene: TRBV5-1; j_gene: TRBJ2-1; abundance: -; len: 14; d_gene: -; CDR3aa: CASSLAPEGNEQFF; CDR3nt: TGCGCCAGCAGCTTGGCTCCGGAGGGCAATGAGCAGTTCTTC
v_gene: TRBV19; j_gene: TRBJ2-3; abundance: -; len: 13; d_gene: TRBD1; CDR3aa: CASSMGRGDTQYF; CDR3nt: TGTGCCAGTAGTATGGGCAGGGGGGATACGCAGTATTTT
v_gene: TRBV7-9; j_gene: TRBJ2-3; abundance: -; len: 14; d_gene: -; CDR3aa: CASSQRDSPDTQYF; CDR3nt: TGTGCCAGCAGCCAGAGGGACTCCCCAGATACGCAGTATTTT
v_gene: TRBV7-9; j_gene: TRBJ2-3; abundance: -; len: 14; d_gene: -; CDR3aa: CASSLAKSTDTQYF; CDR3nt: TGTGCCAGCAGCTTAGCGAAAAGCACAGATACGCAGTATTTT
v_gene: TRBV9; j_gene: TRBJ2-3; abundance: -; len: 15; d_gene: -; CDR3aa: CASSARDRSTDTQYF; CDR3nt: TGTGCCAGCAGCGCCCGGGACCGCAGCACAGATACGCAGTATTTT
v_gene: TRBV7-9; j_gene: TRBJ2-3; abundance: -; len: 16; d_gene: TRBD2; CDR3aa: CASSLGLADSTDTQYF; CDR3nt: TGTGCCAGCAGCTTAGGCCTAGCGGATAGCACAGATACGCAGTATTTT
v_gene: TRBV12-5; j_gene: TRBJ2-1; abundance: -; len: 16; d_gene: -; CDR3aa: CASGLVQGRVGNEQFF; CDR3nt: TGTGCTAGTGGTTTGGTACAGGGCAGGGTAGGCAATGAGCAGTTCTTC
v_gene: TRBV6-5; j_gene: TRBJ1-5; abundance: -; len: 15; d_gene: TRBD1; CDR3aa: CASRDRAGWDQPQHF; CDR3nt: TGTGCCAGCAGGGACAGGGCTGGTTGGGATCAGCCCCAGCATTTT
v_gene: TRBV10-3; j_gene: TRBJ1-2; abundance: -; len: 14; d_gene: TRBD1; CDR3aa: CAISEPRGPESYTF; CDR3nt: TGTGCCATCAGTGAGCCTAGGGGGCCCGAGAGCTACACCTTC
v_gene: TRBV19; j_gene: TRBJ2-5; abundance: -; len: 16; d_gene: TRBD2; CDR3aa: CASSPSGLAGQETQYF; CDR3nt: TGTGCCAGTAGTCCATCGGGACTAGCGGGGCAAGAGACCCAGTACTTC
v_gene: TRBV7-2; j_gene: TRBJ1-2; abundance: -; len: 14; d_gene: -; CDR3aa: CASSVNREFYGYTF; CDR3nt: TGTGCCAGCAGCGTCAACAGGGAATTTTATGGCTACACCTTC
v_gene: TRBV9; j_gene: TRBJ2-5; abundance: -; len: 14; d_gene: TRBD1; CDR3aa: CASNTGGWFETQYF; CDR3nt: TGTGCCAGCAACACAGGGGGCTGGTTTGAGACCCAGTACTTC
v_gene: TRBV19; j_gene: TRBJ2-1; abundance: few; len: 17; d_gene: TRBD1; CDR3aa: CASSTPREDRSDNEQFF; CDR3nt: TGTGCCAGTAGTACTCCGCGAGAGGACAGGTCTGACAATGAGCAGTTCTTC
v_gene: TRBV6-9; j_gene: TRBJ1-5; abundance: -; len: 14; d_gene: -; CDR3aa: CASSYRQGDQPQHF; CDR3nt: TGTGCCAGCAGTTACCGACAAGGAGATCAGCCCCAGCATTTT
v_gene: TRBV6-4; j_gene: TRBJ1-5; abundance: -; len: 14; d_gene: TRBD1; CDR3aa: CASSEWDRGTPQHF; CDR3nt: TGTGCCAGCAGTGAATGGGACAGGGGTACGCCCCAGCATTTT
v_gene: TRBV5-5; j_gene: TRBJ1-5; abundance: -; len: 14; d_gene: -; CDR3aa: CASSLDRANQPQHF; CDR3nt: TGTGCCAGCAGCTTAGATAGGGCCAACCAGCCCCAGCATTTT
v_gene: TRBV7-3; j_gene: TRBJ2-1; abundance: -; len: 15; d_gene: TRBD1; CDR3aa: CASSLVGTGRGEQFF; CDR3nt: TGTGCCAGCAGCTTAGTCGGGACAGGGCGAGGTGAGCAGTTCTTC
v_gene: TRBV10-2; j_gene: TRBJ2-2; abundance: -; len: 12; d_gene: -; CDR3aa: CASLSGTGELFF; CDR3nt: TGCGCCAGCCTTAGCGGCACCGGGGAGCTGTTTTTT
v_gene: TRBV2; j_gene: TRBJ2-1; abundance: -; len: 14; d_gene: TRBD2; CDR3aa: CASTPGVAGNEQFF; CDR3nt: TGTGCCAGCACCCCAGGGGTAGCGGGGAATGAGCAGTTCTTC
v_gene: TRBV5-1; j_gene: TRBJ2-7; abundance: -; len: 13; d_gene: -; CDR3aa: CASSFDRSYEQYF; CDR3nt: TGCGCCAGCAGCTTTGACAGATCCTACGAGCAGTACTTC
v_gene: TRBV7-2; j_gene: TRBJ2-2; abundance: -; len: 16; d_gene: -; CDR3aa: CASSLAGRANTGELFF; CDR3nt: TGTGCCAGCAGCTTAGCCGGCAGAGCGAACACCGGGGAGCTGTTTTTT